The source of this T cell receptor beta chain is a study of T cell changes during pregnancy in multiple sclerosis. Clones were sequenced by immunoSEQ multiplex PCR, and TCRdb holds only the in-frame ones, with some missing. The sample shows about 97,000 clones, roughly nine tenths of them seen only once. Germline CDR1 SGHRS, CDR2 YFSETQ. This CDR3 is 16 amino acids long. The V segment lost 2 bases and the J segment 1 base; nucleotides outside the gene matches: 6. This clonotype was obtained from a female donor in good health, enrolled as a control in a pregnancy study. The sequences come from peripheral blood, collected in the second trimester of pregnancy. This chain joins TRBV5-1 and TRBJ2-1; 7 nucleotides match TRBD1. The CDR3 loop is CASSLGTGESYNEQFF. CDR3 coding DNA: TGCGCCAGCAGCTTAGGAACAGGGGAGTCCTACAATGAGCAGTTCTTC.